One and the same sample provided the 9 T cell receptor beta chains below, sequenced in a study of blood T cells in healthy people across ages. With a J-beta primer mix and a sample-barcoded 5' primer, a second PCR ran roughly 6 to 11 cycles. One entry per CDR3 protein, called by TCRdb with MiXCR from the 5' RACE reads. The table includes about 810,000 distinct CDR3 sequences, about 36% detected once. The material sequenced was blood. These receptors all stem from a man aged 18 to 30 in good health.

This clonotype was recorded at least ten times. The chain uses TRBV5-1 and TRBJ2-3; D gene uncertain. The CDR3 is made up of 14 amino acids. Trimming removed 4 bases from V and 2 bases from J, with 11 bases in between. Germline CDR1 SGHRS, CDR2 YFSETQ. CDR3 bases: TGCGCCAGCAGCCCCAGACCAGACACAGATACGCAGTATTTT. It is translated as CASSPRPDTDTQYF.

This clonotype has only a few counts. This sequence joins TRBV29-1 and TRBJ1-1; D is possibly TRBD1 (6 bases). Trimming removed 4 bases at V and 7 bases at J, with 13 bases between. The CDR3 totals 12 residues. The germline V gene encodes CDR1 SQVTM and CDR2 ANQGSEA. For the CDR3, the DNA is TGCAGCGTTGGGGGACACCCAGGTGAAGCTTTCTTT. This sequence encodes CSVGGHPGEAFF.

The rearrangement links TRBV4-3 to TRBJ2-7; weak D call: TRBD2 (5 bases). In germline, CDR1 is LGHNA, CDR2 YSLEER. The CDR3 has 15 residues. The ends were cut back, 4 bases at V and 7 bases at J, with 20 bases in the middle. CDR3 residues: CASSLSTTRSGEQYF. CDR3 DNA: TGCGCCAGCAGCCTAAGCACTACCAGGTCGGGGGAGCAGTACTTC.

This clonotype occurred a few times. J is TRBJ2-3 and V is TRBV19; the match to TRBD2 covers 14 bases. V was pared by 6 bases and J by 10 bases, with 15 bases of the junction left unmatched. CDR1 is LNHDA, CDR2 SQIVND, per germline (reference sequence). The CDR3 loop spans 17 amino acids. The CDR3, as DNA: TGTGCCAGTAGCCGAGCCGGGACTAGCGGGGGTTCTCCAGCGCAGTATTTT. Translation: CASSRAGTSGGSPAQYF.

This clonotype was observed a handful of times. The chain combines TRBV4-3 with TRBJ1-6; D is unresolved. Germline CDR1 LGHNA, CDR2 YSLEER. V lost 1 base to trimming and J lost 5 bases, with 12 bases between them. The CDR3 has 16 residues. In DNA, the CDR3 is TGCGCCAGCAGCCAAGGCCTCCGGAAGGATAATTCACCCCTCCACTTT. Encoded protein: CASSQGLRKDNSPLHF.

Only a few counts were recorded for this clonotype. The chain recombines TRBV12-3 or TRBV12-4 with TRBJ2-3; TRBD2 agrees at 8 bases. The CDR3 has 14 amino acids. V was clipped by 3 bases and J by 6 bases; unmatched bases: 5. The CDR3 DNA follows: TGTGCCAGCAGTTTCAGTCTAGCGGGCGATACGCAGTATTTT. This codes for CASSFSLAGDTQYF.

DNA of the CDR3: TGCAGTGCGGGGACTAGCGGGGCCAATGAGCAGTACTTC. It yields the protein CSAGTSGANEQYF. The V call is TRBV20-1, the J call TRBJ2-5, with 13 nucleotides matching TRBD2. V lost 6 bases and J lost 11; bases outside the gene matches: 9. The CDR3 has 13 amino acids. CDR1 and CDR2 (germline): DFQATT, SNEGSKA (reference sequence).

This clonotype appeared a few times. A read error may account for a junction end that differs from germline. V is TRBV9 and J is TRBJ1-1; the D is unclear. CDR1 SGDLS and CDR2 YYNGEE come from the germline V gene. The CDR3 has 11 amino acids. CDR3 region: CASSVGSETFF. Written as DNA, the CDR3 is TGTGCCAGCAGCGTAGGCTCTGAAACTTTCTTT.

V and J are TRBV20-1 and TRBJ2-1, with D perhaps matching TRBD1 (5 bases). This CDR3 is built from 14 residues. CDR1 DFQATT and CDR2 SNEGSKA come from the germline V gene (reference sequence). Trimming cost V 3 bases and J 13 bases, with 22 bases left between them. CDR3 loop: CSARSPTGQETQFF. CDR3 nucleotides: TGCAGTGCTAGGTCCCCCACAGGTCAAGAGACCCAGTTCTTC.